Below are 9 T cell receptor beta chains sequenced from a single sample in a study of T cell clonotyping in hematopoietic cell transplantation. Clones were read by immunoSEQ multiplex PCR, and TCRdb kept only the in-frame ones, dropping some. The data contain 3,000 to 4,000 clones, around 19% of them singletons. The starting material was peripheral blood mononuclear cells, obtained 30 days after allogeneic stem cell transplant. The receptors here all came from a male patient aged 45-59 years who had an allogeneic stem cell transplant from a related donor, so the T cells may come from the graft donor. Some clones in this sample may be carry-over from other donors' samples.

The chain couples TRBV7-6 to TRBJ2-7; TRBD1 matches at 9 bases. The germline gives CDR1 SGHVS, CDR2 FNYEAQ. The J segment lost 3 bases and the V segment lost 5 bases, leaving 8 bases of the junction unmatched. The CDR3 runs 15 residues. The CDR3 nucleotides are TGTGCCAGCAGCCTCACAGGGGGCCAAGACTACGAGCAGTACTTC. Translated: CASSLTGGQDYEQYF.

The chain links TRBV29-1 to TRBJ2-7; the match to TRBD1 covers 12 bases. CDR3 length equals 15 residues. Germline V gene data show CDR1 as SQVTM and CDR2 as ANQGSEA. Trimming at V came to 1 base and at J to 7 bases, leaving 8 bases not matched to a gene. CDR3 residues: CSVEVGDRGRGEQYF. The CDR3 DNA sequence: TGCAGCGTTGAAGTCGGGGACAGGGGGCGAGGGGAGCAGTACTTC.

The V call is TRBV30, the J call TRBJ1-1; D is ambiguous. Germline CDR1 GTSNPN, CDR2 SVGIG (reference sequence). Trimming took 8 bases from V and 1 from J, leaving 14 bases between them. The CDR3 runs 13 residues. The CDR3 DNA reads TGTGCCAGACGAGGCCAGGAGAACACTGAAGCTTTCTTT. Encoded protein: CARRGQENTEAFF.

CDR3: CSARDGRTQYF. The CDR3 DNA follows: TGCAGTGCTAGAGATGGCCGGACGCAGTACTTC. This chain joins TRBV20-1 and TRBJ2-7; D is unresolved. Germline assignment: CDR1 DFQATT and CDR2 SNEGSKA (reference sequence). This CDR3 has 11 residues. The V gene lost 0 bases and the J gene lost 9 bases, with 9 bases spanning the gap.

For this clone: At one of its ends the junction is not consistent with the germline gene, which may arise from a read error. This chain uses TRBV27 with TRBJ2-2; 13 bases are a match to TRBD2. The CDR3 has 15 residues. Looked up from germline, CDR1 is MNHEY and CDR2 is SMNVEV (reference sequence). The CDR3, as DNA: TGTGCCAGCAGTTTCGGACTAGCGGGGGCCGGGGAGCCGTTTTTT. Its protein is CASSFGLAGAGEPFF.

This clone was detected a few times. V is TRBV4-3 and J is TRBJ2-7; D is unclear. V shed 0 bases and J shed 1 base, with 13 bases lying between them. Germline CDR1 and CDR2: LGHNA and YSLEER. The CDR3 length is 16 residues. The CDR3 protein is CASSQDRWGRSYEQYF. The CDR3 DNA sequence: TGCGCCAGCAGCCAAGATAGATGGGGTAGGTCCTACGAGCAGTACTTC.

The gene calls are TRBV6-5 and TRBJ1-1; the match to TRBD1 covers 7 bases. The CDR3 totals 13 residues. The junction had 6 bases not matched to a gene; V was cut back by 6 bases and J by 5 bases. Germline V lookup: CDR1 MNHEY, CDR2 SVGAGI. CDR3 in DNA: TGTGCCAGCAGCCCAGGGGGATGGACTGAAGCTTTCTTT. Its protein is CASSPGGWTEAFF.

Sample share makes this clone medium-sized (0.01 to 0.1%). The rearrangement links TRBV9 to TRBJ1-3; 7 nucleotides line up with TRBD1. Germline V gene lookup returns CDR1 SGDLS and CDR2 YYNGEE. This CDR3 is 15 amino acids long. The junction had 1 base not matched to a gene; V was cut back by 0 bases and J by 1 base. In DNA form, the CDR3 reads TGTGCCAGCAGCGTAGAGACAGGGTCTGGAAACACCATATATTTT. Protein sequence: CASSVETGSGNTIYF. Combining the CDR3 with reference TRBV9 and TRBJ1-3 gives the whole variable domain DSGVTQTPKHLITATGQRVTLRCSPRSGDLSVYWYQQSLDQGLQFLIQYYNGEERAKGNILERFSAQQFPDLHSELNLSSLELGDSALYFCASSVETGSGNTIYFGEGSWLTVV.

This clone was seen only a few times. The chain uses TRBV30 and TRBJ2-3; 9 bases agree with TRBD1. Unmatched junction bases numbered 5, after V lost 1 base and J lost 3 bases. The CDR3 runs to 15 residues. CDR1 GTSNPN and CDR2 SVGIG come from the germline V gene (reference sequence). Here the CDR3 DNA reads TGTGCCTGGAGTGAGGGACAGGGTTCGACAGATACGCAGTATTTT. Amino acids: CAWSEGQGSTDTQYF.